The clone carrying this TCR beta chain was recorded a few times. TCRdb independently ran MiXCR on the 5' RACE reads; one entry per CDR3 protein. Among approximately 1.8 million distinct CDR3 sequences listed, 32% were seen once. Trimming pared 5 bases from V and 3 bases from J, leaving 14 bases between. Germline V lookup: CDR1 SNHLY, CDR2 FYNNEI. The CDR3 covers 15 residues. These data belong to a study of identical twins. This chain uses TRBV2 with TRBJ1-5, with D possibly being TRBD1 (5 bases). The sequencing input was cord blood. The origin of this receptor is a newborn girl in good health. The CDR3 spells CASSLDMALNQPQHF. The CDR3 DNA reads TGTGCCAGCAGTCTGGACATGGCACTCAATCAGCCCCAGCATTTT.